The 8 T cell receptor beta chains reported below all come from one sample, sequenced in a study of T cell repertoires in cytomegalovirus infection. TCRdb used MiXCR to reprocess the reads, holding one entry per CDR3 protein. The sample has approximately 150,000 distinct CDR3 sequences, about 6% seen once. Specimen: PBMCs. These TCRs come from a human donor in good health (CMV status not recorded). Some clones in this sample may be carry-over from other donors' samples.

This clonotype was detected many times. The chain carries TRBV2 and TRBJ1-1, with a weak D call TRBD1 (5 bases). V shed 6 bases and J shed 1 base, with 18 bases lying between them. The CDR3 is made up of 16 amino acids. Germline CDR1 reads SNHLY; CDR2 reads FYNNEI. For the CDR3, the DNA is TGTGCCAGCAGGGAGGGGCCGCCCTTGAGGAACACTGAAGCTTTCTTT. This encodes CASREGPPLRNTEAFF.

The rearrangement joins TRBV7-9 to TRBJ2-1; D is possibly TRBD1 (5 bases). Trimming stripped 2 bases from V and 6 bases from J, with 14 bases between. The germline V gene has CDR1 SEHNR and CDR2 FQNEAQ (reference sequence). The CDR3 sequence is 15 residues long. CDR3 sequence (DNA): TGTGCCAGCAGCTTACGTGACAGAGAATTCAATGAGCAGTTCTTC. Protein sequence: CASSLRDREFNEQFF.

This clonotype was observed a handful of times. CDR3 in amino acids: CASSPSGGPIYNEQFF. For the CDR3, the DNA is TGTGCCAGCAGTCCTAGCGGGGGGCCGATCTACAATGAGCAGTTCTTC. This chain uses TRBV2 with TRBJ2-1, with 11 bases aligning to TRBD2. Germline V lookup: CDR1 SNHLY, CDR2 FYNNEI. The CDR3 covers 16 residues. V lost 5 bases, J lost 3 bases, and 6 bases stayed unmatched.

This clonotype occurred many times. The gene calls are TRBV2 and TRBJ2-2; maybe TRBD2 (5 bases). The V and J ends lost 6 bases and 2 bases respectively, with 13 bases between them. Germline CDR1 SNHLY, CDR2 FYNNEI. This CDR3 is built from 15 residues. The CDR3 loop reads CASRTERANTGELFF. The CDR3 DNA is TGTGCCAGCAGAACTGAGAGGGCCAACACCGGGGAGCTGTTTTTT.

This chain links TRBV9 with TRBJ1-1, with D hard to call. The CDR3 sequence is 15 residues long. V shed 0 bases and J shed 0 bases, with 9 bases lying between them. Germline loops: CDR1 SGDLS, CDR2 YYNGEE. In DNA, the CDR3 is TGTGCCAGCAGCGTAGGCCCCCGGGTGAACACTGAAGCTTTCTTT. This translates into CASSVGPRVNTEAFF.

This chain joins TRBV7-2 and TRBJ2-1; no reliable D call. This CDR3 comprises 14 residues. Deletions cut 10 bases from V and 7 bases from J, with 20 bases between. The germline CDR1 and CDR2 sequences are SGHTA and FQGNSA. DNA of the CDR3: TGTGCCACCGACCCGATCACTACAAGGAATGAGCAGTTCTTC. Translation gives CATDPITTRNEQFF. The full variable domain, its missing parts supplied by reference TRBV7-2 and TRBJ2-1, is GAGVSQSPSNKVTEKGKDVELRCDPISGHTALYWYRQSLGQGLEFLIYFQGNSAPDKSGLPSDRFSAERTGGSVSTLTIQRTQQEDSAVYLCATDPITTRNEQFFGPGTRLTVL.

This clonotype was counted many times. The V call is TRBV7-6, the J call TRBJ1-6, with D possibly matching TRBD1 (5 bases). The germline V gene has CDR1 SGHVS and CDR2 FNYEAQ. Trimming left V 1 base short and J 9 bases short, with 19 bases between. The CDR3 totals 17 residues. The DNA for the CDR3 is TGTGCCAGCAGCTTAGTCCCCCAGGGAGTAGGAGTTTCACCCCTCCACTTT. This encodes CASSLVPQGVGVSPLHF. The variable domain in full, completed from reference TRBV7-6 and TRBJ1-6, reads GAGVSQSPRYKVTKRGQDVALRCDPISGHVSLYWYRQALGQGPEFLTYFNYEAQQDKSGLPNDRFSAERPEGSISTLTIQRTEQRDSAMYRCASSLVPQGVGVSPLHFGNGTRLTVT.

This clonotype has ten or more counts. The CDR3 loop is CASKVGTVNNEQFF. For the CDR3, the DNA is TGTGCCAGCAAGGTCGGGACGGTAAACAATGAGCAGTTCTTC. The chain links TRBV6-1 to TRBJ2-1, with D perhaps being TRBD1 or TRBD2 (5 bases each). V dropped 7 bases and J dropped 5 bases, with 15 bases sitting between them. Germline V CDR1 and CDR2: MNHNS, SASEGT. The CDR3 spans 14 residues.